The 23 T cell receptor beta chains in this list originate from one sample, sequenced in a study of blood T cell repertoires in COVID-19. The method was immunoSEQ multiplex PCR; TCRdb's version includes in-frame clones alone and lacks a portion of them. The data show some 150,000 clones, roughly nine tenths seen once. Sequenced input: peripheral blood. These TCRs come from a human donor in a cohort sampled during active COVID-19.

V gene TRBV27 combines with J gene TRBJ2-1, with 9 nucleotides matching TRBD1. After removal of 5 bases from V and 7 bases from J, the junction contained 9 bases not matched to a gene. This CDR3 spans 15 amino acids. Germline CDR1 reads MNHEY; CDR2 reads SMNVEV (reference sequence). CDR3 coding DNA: TGTGCCAGCAGTCTCTATGGGGACAGGGCTAATGAGCAGTTCTTC. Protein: CASSLYGDRANEQFF.

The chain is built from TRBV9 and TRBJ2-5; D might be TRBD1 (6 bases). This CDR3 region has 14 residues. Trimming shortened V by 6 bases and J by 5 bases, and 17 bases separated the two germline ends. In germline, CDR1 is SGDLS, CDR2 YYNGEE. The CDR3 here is CASTRTGSGETQYF. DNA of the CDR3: TGTGCCAGCACCAGAACAGGGAGTGGCGAGACCCAGTACTTC.

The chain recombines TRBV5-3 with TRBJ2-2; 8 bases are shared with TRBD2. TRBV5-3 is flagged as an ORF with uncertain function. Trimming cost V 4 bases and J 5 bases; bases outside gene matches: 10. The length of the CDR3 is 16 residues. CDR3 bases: TGTGCCAGAAGCCCCCCTCGGGGGGGGCGTACCGGGGAGCTGTTTTTT. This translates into CARSPPRGGRTGELFF.

The CDR3 nucleotides read TGTGCCAGCAGCTCGGTATTAGCGGGGCGCCATGAGCAGTTCTTC. As protein: CASSSVLAGRHEQFF. This chain links TRBV13 with TRBJ2-1, with 8 bases that match TRBD2. CDR1 is PRHDT and CDR2 is FYEKMQ in the germline V gene (reference sequence). The CDR3 contains 15 residues. V lost 4 bases to trimming and J lost 8 bases; unmatched junction nucleotides: 10.

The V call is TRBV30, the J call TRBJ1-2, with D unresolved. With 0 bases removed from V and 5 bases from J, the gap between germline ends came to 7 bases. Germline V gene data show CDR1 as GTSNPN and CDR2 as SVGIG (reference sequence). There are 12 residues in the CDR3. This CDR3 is CAWSVLSYGYTF. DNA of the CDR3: TGTGCCTGGAGTGTACTTTCGTATGGCTACACCTTC.

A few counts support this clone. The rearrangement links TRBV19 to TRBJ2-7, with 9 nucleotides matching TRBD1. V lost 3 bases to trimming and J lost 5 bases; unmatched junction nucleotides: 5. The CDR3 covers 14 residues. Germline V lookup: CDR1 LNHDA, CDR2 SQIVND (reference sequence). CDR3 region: CASSILGQGDEQYF. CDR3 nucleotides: TGTGCCAGTAGTATCTTGGGACAGGGTGACGAGCAGTACTTC. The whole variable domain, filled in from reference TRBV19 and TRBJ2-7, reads DGGITQSPKYLFRKEGQNVTLSCEQNLNHDAMYWYRQDPGQGLRLIYYSQIVNDFQKGDIAEGYSVSREKKESFPLTVTSAQKNPTAFYLCASSILGQGDEQYFGPGTRLTVT.

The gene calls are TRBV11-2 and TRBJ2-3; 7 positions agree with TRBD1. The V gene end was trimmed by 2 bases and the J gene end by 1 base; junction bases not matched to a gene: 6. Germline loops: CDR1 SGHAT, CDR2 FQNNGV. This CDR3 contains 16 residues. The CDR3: CASSLTGAAGTDTQYF. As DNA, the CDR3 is TGTGCCAGCAGCTTAACAGGGGCCGCGGGCACAGATACGCAGTATTTT.

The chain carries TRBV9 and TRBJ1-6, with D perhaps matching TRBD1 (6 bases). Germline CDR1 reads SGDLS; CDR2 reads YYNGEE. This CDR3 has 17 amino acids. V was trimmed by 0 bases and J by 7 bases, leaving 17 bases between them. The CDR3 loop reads CASSVVRREQGNSPLHF. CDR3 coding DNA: TGTGCCAGCAGCGTAGTAAGGAGAGAACAGGGAAATTCACCCCTCCACTTT.

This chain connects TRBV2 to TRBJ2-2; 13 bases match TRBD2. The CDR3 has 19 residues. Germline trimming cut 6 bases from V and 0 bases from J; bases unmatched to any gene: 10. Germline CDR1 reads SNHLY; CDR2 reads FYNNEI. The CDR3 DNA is TGTGCCAGCAGCGGCCGGACTAGCGGGGGCCGCGCGAACACCGGGGAGCTGTTTTTT. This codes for CASSGRTSGGRANTGELFF.

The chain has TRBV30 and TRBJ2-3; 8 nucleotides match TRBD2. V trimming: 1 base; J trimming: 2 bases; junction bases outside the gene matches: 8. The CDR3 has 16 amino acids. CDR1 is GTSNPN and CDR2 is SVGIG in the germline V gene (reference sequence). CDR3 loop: CAWSGGIAGFTDTQYF. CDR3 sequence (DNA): TGTGCCTGGAGTGGGGGGATAGCGGGGTTCACAGATACGCAGTATTTT.

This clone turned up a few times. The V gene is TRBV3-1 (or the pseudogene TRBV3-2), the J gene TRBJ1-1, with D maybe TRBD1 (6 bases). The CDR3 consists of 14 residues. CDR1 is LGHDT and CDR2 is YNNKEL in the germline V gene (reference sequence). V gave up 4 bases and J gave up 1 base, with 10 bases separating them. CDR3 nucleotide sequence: TGTGCCAGCAGCCGCGCGGACAGGAACACTGAAGCTTTCTTT. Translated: CASSRADRNTEAFF.

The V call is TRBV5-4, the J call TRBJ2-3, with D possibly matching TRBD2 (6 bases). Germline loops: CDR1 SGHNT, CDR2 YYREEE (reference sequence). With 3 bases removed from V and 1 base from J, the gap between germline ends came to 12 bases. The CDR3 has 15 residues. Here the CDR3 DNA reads TGTGCCAGCAGCTGGGACTTCGCCGGCACAGATACGCAGTATTTT. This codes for CASSWDFAGTDTQYF.

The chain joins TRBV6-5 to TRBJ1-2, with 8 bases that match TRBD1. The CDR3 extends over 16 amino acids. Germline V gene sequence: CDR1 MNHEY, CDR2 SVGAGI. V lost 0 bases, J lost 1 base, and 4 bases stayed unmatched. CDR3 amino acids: CASSYSDRGFNYGYTF. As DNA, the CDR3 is TGTGCCAGCAGTTACTCCGACAGGGGATTTAACTATGGCTACACCTTC.

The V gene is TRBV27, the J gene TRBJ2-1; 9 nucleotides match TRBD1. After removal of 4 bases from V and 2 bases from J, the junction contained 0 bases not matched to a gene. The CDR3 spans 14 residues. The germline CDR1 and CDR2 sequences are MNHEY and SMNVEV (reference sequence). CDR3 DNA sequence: TGTGCCAGCAGTTGGGACAGGGCCTACAATGAGCAGTTCTTC. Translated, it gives CASSWDRAYNEQFF.

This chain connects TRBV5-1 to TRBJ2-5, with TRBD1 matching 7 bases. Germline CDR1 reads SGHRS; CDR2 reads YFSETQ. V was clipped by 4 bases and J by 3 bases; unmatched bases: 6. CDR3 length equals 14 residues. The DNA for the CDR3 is TGCGCCAGCAGCCCTCGGGACAGAGAAGAGACCCAGTACTTC. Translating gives CASSPRDREETQYF.

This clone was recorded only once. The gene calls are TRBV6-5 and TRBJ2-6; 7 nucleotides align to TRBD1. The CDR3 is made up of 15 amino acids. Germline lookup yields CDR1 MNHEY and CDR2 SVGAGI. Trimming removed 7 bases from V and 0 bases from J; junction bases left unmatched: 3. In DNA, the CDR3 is TGTGCCAGCAACAGACAGGGCTCTGGGGCCAACGTCCTGACTTTC. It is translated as CASNRQGSGANVLTF.

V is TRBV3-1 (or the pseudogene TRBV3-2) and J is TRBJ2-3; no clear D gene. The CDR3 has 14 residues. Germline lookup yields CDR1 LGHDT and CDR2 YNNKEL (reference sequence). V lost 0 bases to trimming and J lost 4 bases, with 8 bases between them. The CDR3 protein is CASSQDVSSDTQYF. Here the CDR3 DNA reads TGTGCCAGCAGCCAAGATGTTAGTTCAGATACGCAGTATTTT.

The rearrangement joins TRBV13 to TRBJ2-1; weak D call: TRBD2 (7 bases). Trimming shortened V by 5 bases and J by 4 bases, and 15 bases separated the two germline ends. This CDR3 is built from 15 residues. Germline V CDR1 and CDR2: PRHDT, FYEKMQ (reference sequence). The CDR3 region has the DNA TGTGCCAGCAGCCGAGAGGGGGGGAGTTACAATGAGCAGTTCTTC. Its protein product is CASSREGGSYNEQFF.

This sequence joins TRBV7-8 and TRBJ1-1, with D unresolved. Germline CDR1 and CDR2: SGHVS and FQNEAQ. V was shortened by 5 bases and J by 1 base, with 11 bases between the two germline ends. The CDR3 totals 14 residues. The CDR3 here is CASSLIERNTEAFF. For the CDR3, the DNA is TGTGCCAGCAGCCTAATCGAGAGGAACACTGAAGCTTTCTTT.

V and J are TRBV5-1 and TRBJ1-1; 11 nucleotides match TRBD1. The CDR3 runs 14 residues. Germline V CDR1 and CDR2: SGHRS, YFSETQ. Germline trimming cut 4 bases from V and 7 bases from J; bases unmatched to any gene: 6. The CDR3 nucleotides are TGCGCCAGCAGCACCCGGACAGGGGGCAGTGAAGCTTTCTTT. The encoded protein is CASSTRTGGSEAFF.

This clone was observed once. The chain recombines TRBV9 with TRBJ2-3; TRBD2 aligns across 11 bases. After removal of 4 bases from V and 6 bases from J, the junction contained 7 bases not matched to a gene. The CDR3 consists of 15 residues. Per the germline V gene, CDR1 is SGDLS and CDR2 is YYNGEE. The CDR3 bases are TGTGCCAGCAGCCCAACGGGACTAGCGGTTGATACGCAGTATTTT. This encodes CASSPTGLAVDTQYF.

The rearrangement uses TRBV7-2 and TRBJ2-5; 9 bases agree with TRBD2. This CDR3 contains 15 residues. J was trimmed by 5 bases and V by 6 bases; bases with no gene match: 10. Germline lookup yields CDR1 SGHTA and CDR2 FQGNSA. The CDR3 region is CASRPPGLAIETQYF. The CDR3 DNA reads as TGTGCCAGCAGACCGCCGGGACTAGCAATCGAGACCCAGTACTTC.

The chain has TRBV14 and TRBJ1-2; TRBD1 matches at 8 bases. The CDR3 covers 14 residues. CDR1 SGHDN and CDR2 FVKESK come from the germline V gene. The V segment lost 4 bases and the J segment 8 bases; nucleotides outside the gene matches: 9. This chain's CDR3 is CASSLGTGRGGYTF. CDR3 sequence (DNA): TGTGCCAGCAGCCTTGGGACAGGCCGGGGGGGCTACACCTTC.